Each of the 16 T cell receptor beta chains below was sequenced from the same sample in a study of PD-1 blockade in classical Hodgkin lymphoma (dated by TCRdb to about 2020). Receptor amplification or capture employed the immunoSEQ multiplex PCR assay. TCRdb stores this immuneACCESS table with in-frame sequences only. Part of the clones is absent; in the studies checked, under half of the shortfall reflects unresolved V genes, and no reason is known for the rest. The sample table contains about 17,000 clones; only one count was recorded for 82% of them. 25% to 30% of the sample is in the top ten clones. This sample's time point label indicates: cycle 2 day 1 (C2D1) of nivolumab. Every trial patient had relapsed after autologous stem cell transplantation, and cohorts A, B and C differed in prior brentuximab vedotin exposure. Here the sequenced sample was peripheral blood mononuclear cells (PBMCs), taken before the second cycle of nivolumab. These receptors came from a human donor with classical Hodgkin lymphoma.

The genes are TRBV4-1 and TRBJ1-1, with D perhaps matching TRBD1 (5 bases). Trimming left V 1 base short and J 9 bases short, with 12 bases between. The CDR3 contains 13 residues. Germline CDR1 MGHRA, CDR2 YSYEKL. CDR3 loop: CASSQGRVGKAFF. The CDR3 region has the DNA TGCGCCAGCAGCCAAGGCAGGGTTGGTAAAGCTTTCTTT.

The chain joins TRBV2 to TRBJ2-2; 10 positions agree with TRBD1. The CDR3 covers 16 residues. Trimming took 7 bases from V and 6 from J; bases not matched to a gene: 11. Germline CDR1 is SNHLY and CDR2 is FYNNEI. The DNA of the CDR3 is TGTGCCAGCATAGAGACAGGGGGCGCCGAGGCCGGGGAGCTGTTTTTT. Residues: CASIETGGAEAGELFF.

This sequence joins TRBV15 and TRBJ1-2; the D is unclear. The CDR3 totals 12 residues. Trimming removed 3 bases from V and 7 bases from J, with 9 bases in between. Germline CDR1 LNHNV, CDR2 YYDKDF (reference sequence). As DNA, the CDR3 is TGTGCCACCAGCAGGGGTATCGGTGGCTACACCTTC. Amino acid sequence: CATSRGIGGYTF.

The chain links TRBV6-6 to TRBJ1-1; 7 nucleotides align to TRBD1. The CDR3 is made up of 14 amino acids. Germline values: CDR1 MNHNY, CDR2 SVGAGI (reference sequence). J was trimmed by 3 bases and V by 6 bases; bases with no gene match: 7. Written as DNA, the CDR3 is TGTGCCAGCAGATCAAGCCAGGGGGACACTGAAGCTTTCTTT. Translating it yields CASRSSQGDTEAFF.

The rearrangement links TRBV6-5 to TRBJ2-7, with 8 bases that match TRBD2. The V and J ends lost 2 bases and 0 bases, in that order; junction bases with no gene match: 3. The CDR3 extends over 15 amino acids. The germline V gene encodes CDR1 MNHEY and CDR2 SVGAGI. The CDR3 bases are TGTGCCAGCAGTTACGGCGGGGGGCCCTCCTACGAGCAGTACTTC. Its protein is CASSYGGGPSYEQYF.

This clone was found once. V and J are TRBV25-1 and TRBJ1-3, with 8 bases fitting TRBD1. The V segment lost 5 bases and the J segment 4 bases; nucleotides outside the gene matches: 4. The CDR3 has 14 amino acids. Germline V lookup: CDR1 MGHDK, CDR2 SYGVNS. The CDR3 region is CASSPRTGGNTIYF. The CDR3 region has the DNA TGTGCCAGCAGTCCTAGGACAGGGGGAAACACCATATATTTT.

The V and J genes are TRBV21-1 and TRBJ2-3; no check of the table's D call, TRBD2, against the DNA was made. TRBV21-1 has pseudogene status. The CDR3 spans 19 residues. The CDR3 DNA sequence: TGTGCCAGCAGCAAAGTTCCTAGCGGGGGGCCGAAGCACACAGATACGCAGTATTTT. This codes for CASSKVPSGGPKHTDTQYF.

V and J are TRBV5-1 and TRBJ1-2, with D perhaps matching TRBD1 (5 bases). Trimming took 0 bases from V and 2 from J, leaving 11 bases between them. CDR3 size: 15 residues. Looked up from germline, CDR1 is SGHRS and CDR2 is YFSETQ. The CDR3 spells CASSLVGGSNYGYTF. The CDR3 coding sequence is TGCGCCAGCAGCTTGGTTGGGGGATCAAACTATGGCTACACCTTC.

The chain uses TRBV10-1 and TRBJ2-7; 9 nucleotides agree with TRBD1. Germline CDR1 is WNHNN and CDR2 is SYGVQD (reference sequence). Unmatched junction bases numbered 10, after V lost 6 bases and J lost 1 base. The CDR3 runs 16 residues. This chain's CDR3 is CASRRAGTGRSYEQYF. The CDR3 nucleotides are TGCGCCAGCAGACGGGCCGGGACAGGGAGGTCCTACGAGCAGTACTTC.

This sequence joins TRBV5-5 and TRBJ1-2; weak D call: TRBD1 (5 bases). V was pared by 4 bases and J by 6 bases, with 19 bases between. This CDR3 region has 15 residues. Germline V lookup: CDR1 SGHKS, CDR2 YYEKEE (reference sequence). The CDR3 coding sequence is TGTGCCAGCAGCCCCTTAGGGACCTCCTGGGATGGCTACACCTTC. Amino acid sequence: CASSPLGTSWDGYTF. Full variable domain (missing parts from reference TRBV5-5 and TRBJ1-2): DAGVTQSPTHLIKTRGQQVTLRCSPISGHKSVSWYQQVLGQGPQFIFQYYEKEERGRGNFPDRFSARQFPNYSSELNVNALLLGDSALYLCASSPLGTSWDGYTFGSGTRLTVV.

The V and J genes are TRBV5-1 and TRBJ2-7, with a possible D match to TRBD1 (5 bases). Germline V lookup: CDR1 SGHRS, CDR2 YFSETQ. The CDR3 extends over 12 amino acids. Trimming shortened V by 0 bases and J by 5 bases, and 6 bases separated the two germline ends. The CDR3 loop reads CASSLDRNEQYF. The CDR3 DNA is TGCGCCAGCAGCTTGGACAGGAACGAGCAGTACTTC.

The genes are TRBV5-1 and TRBJ1-3, with D possibly TRBD1 on 5 matching bases. V lost 0 bases to trimming and J lost 4 bases, with 14 bases between them. This CDR3 has 16 residues. Germline V gives CDR1 SGHRS, CDR2 YFSETQ. CDR3: CASSLGPGGTGNTIYF. The CDR3 nucleotides are TGCGCCAGCAGCTTGGGCCCGGGGGGTACGGGAAACACCATATATTTT.

A remark on this clone: One end of the junction varies from germline; a read error may be responsible. The V call is TRBV29-1, the J call TRBJ2-2; no reliable D call. Germline assignment: CDR1 SQVTM and CDR2 ANQGSEA. This CDR3 is built from 11 residues. The CDR3 here is CSVQDTGELFF. Here the CDR3 DNA reads TGCAGCGTTCAAGACACCGGGGAGCTGTTTTTT.

The chain has TRBV4-1 and TRBJ2-2; D ambiguous. Trimming removed 3 bases at V and 4 bases at J, with 6 bases between. This CDR3 has 13 amino acids. Per germline, CDR1 MGHRA and CDR2 YSYEKL. The CDR3 loop reads CASSQGLTGELFF. The CDR3 region has the DNA TGCGCCAGCAGCCAGGGTCTCACCGGGGAGCTGTTTTTT.

This chain links TRBV2 with TRBJ1-1; D gene ambiguous. This CDR3 has 16 amino acids. The germline gives CDR1 SNHLY, CDR2 FYNNEI. Trimming cost V 0 bases and J 2 bases, with 13 bases left between them. CDR3: CASSEAKLYRNTEAFF. The CDR3 nucleotides read TGTGCCAGCAGTGAAGCCAAACTATACCGAAACACTGAAGCTTTCTTT.

In its sample, this clone was seen once. V gene TRBV15 combines with J gene TRBJ2-7; D is perhaps TRBD1 (6 bases). Germline V lookup: CDR1 LNHNV, CDR2 YYDKDF (reference sequence). This CDR3 has 16 amino acids. V was pared by 0 bases and J by 5 bases, with 17 bases between. CDR3 in amino acids: CATSRDLSGAGHEQYF. CDR3 DNA sequence: TGTGCCACCAGCAGAGATCTCTCAGGGGCCGGCCACGAGCAGTACTTC.